What follows describes a single T cell receptor beta chain. Its antigen is as yet unknown. The data were taken from a study of graft-versus-host responses after intestinal transplantation. About the study: Transplants given to recipients were multivisceral, liver-intestinal, or isolated intestinal. The study gave all recipients anti-thymocyte globulin induction, then tacrolimus and steroids for 2 to 3 years.

Processed graft tissue released its intraepithelial and lamina propria lymphocytes. Sequencing was performed with immunoSEQ multiplex PCR; in TCRdb, only in-frame clones are kept and a portion is missing. The repertoire has under 15,000 clones, about 70% of them found once; the top ten carry more than 4%. The CDR3 consists of 17 residues. Per the germline V gene, CDR1 is SGHTA and CDR2 is FQGTGA. V gave up 2 bases and J gave up 2 bases; unmatched junction bases: 6. Study-wide findings and caveats: Present in recipient marrow, GvH clones included some that appeared first in ileum or blood.

The input for sequencing was ileum tissue, taken 140 to 150 days after intestinal transplantation. The rearrangement uses TRBV7-3 and TRBJ2-3, with 11 nucleotides matching TRBD2. This receptor was obtained from a human patient who received an intestinal transplant, so some T cells may come from the graft donor. The CDR3 DNA follows: TGTGCCAGCAGCTTAGGTCCTAGCGGGGGGACCACAGATACGCAGTATTTT. This codes for CASSLGPSGGTTDTQYF.